Each of the 28 T cell receptor beta chains below was sequenced from the same sample in a study of blood T cell repertoires in COVID-19. TCRdb's table, derived via immunoSEQ multiplex PCR, lists solely in-frame clones and lacks some. The sample has 90,000 to 150,000 clones; approximately 90% are singletons. Sequencing was performed on peripheral blood. The receptors originated from a human donor with acute or convalescent COVID-19. The donor label of this sample is uncertain.

The chain links TRBV7-3 to TRBJ1-3; D may be TRBD1 (6 bases). CDR3 length: 13 amino acids. The V gene lost 5 bases and the J gene lost 4 bases, with 9 bases spanning the gap. Germline V lookup: CDR1 SGHTA, CDR2 FQGTGA. Here the CDR3 reads CASSLGQGNTIYF. The CDR3 DNA is TGTGCCAGCAGCCTCGGACAGGGAAACACCATATATTTT.

V is TRBV7-2 and J is TRBJ2-7; the match to TRBD1 covers 7 bases. The germline gives CDR1 SGHTA, CDR2 FQGNSA. The CDR3 totals 13 residues. Trimming cost V 8 bases and J 0 bases; bases outside gene matches: 4. The CDR3 reads CASLGGNSYEQYF. CDR3 in DNA: TGTGCCAGCTTAGGGGGCAACTCCTACGAGCAGTACTTC. The whole variable domain, filled in from reference TRBV7-2 and TRBJ2-7, reads GAGVSQSPSNKVTEKGKDVELRCDPISGHTALYWYRQSLGQGLEFLIYFQGNSAPDKSGLPSDRFSAERTGGSVSTLTIQRTQQEDSAVYLCASLGGNSYEQYFGPGTRLTVT.

This chain links TRBV11-2 with TRBJ1-3; no firm D call. V was pared by 0 bases and J by 5 bases, with 5 bases between. The CDR3 is made up of 13 amino acids. Germline CDR1 reads SGHAT; CDR2 reads FQNNGV. CDR3 DNA: TGTGCCAGCAGCTTAGATCTTAGAAACACCATATATTTT. Protein product: CASSLDLRNTIYF.

The chain couples TRBV9 to TRBJ1-6; possibly TRBD1 for D (5 bases). CDR1 SGDLS and CDR2 YYNGEE come from the germline V gene. Trimming pared 2 bases from V and 5 bases from J, leaving 11 bases between. This CDR3 is built from 15 residues. CDR3 coding DNA: TGTGCCAGCAGCGTGGAGGGGACCAATAATTCACCCCTCCACTTT. Translated, it gives CASSVEGTNNSPLHF.

The chain has TRBV28 and TRBJ1-3; D is unresolved. CDR1 is MDHEN, CDR2 SYDVKM, per germline. CDR3 length: 11 amino acids. V lost 2 bases, J lost 7 bases, and 3 bases lay in between. The CDR3 DNA reads TGTGCCAGCAGTTTACTGAACACCATATATTTT. Its translation is CASSLLNTIYF.

This rearrangement joins TRBV9 to TRBJ2-5, with 7 bases that match TRBD1. CDR1 and CDR2 from the germline V gene are SGDLS and YYNGEE. The V segment lost 3 bases and the J segment 2 bases; nucleotides outside the gene matches: 7. The CDR3 is 15 residues long. The CDR3 DNA reads as TGTGCCAGCAGCGCGCTGACAGGGAAGCAAGAGACCCAGTACTTC. Translated, it gives CASSALTGKQETQYF.

This chain links TRBV11-2 with TRBJ1-2, with 9 bases that match TRBD1. Germline V gene data show CDR1 as SGHAT and CDR2 as FQNNGV. With 2 bases clipped from V and 6 bases from J, the junction kept 16 bases outside the gene matches. The CDR3 totals 18 residues. CDR3 nucleotide sequence: TGTGCCAGCAGCTTATATAAGTGGGGGACAGGGACTCATAATGGCTACACCTTC. Translating gives CASSLYKWGTGTHNGYTF.

This chain links TRBV5-8 with TRBJ1-1; 7 nucleotides line up with TRBD1. Germline V gene lookup returns CDR1 SGHTS and CDR2 YDEGEE. V was pared by 4 bases and J by 1 base, with 4 bases of the junction left unmatched. This CDR3 is 14 amino acids long. As DNA, the CDR3 is TGTGCCAGCAGCCAGGGACAGCCGAACACTGAAGCTTTCTTT. Protein: CASSQGQPNTEAFF.

On this clone: An end of the junction does not agree with germline; a read error may underlie this. CDR3 nucleotides: TGTGCCAGCAACCCCCGCGGGCGGGGGGGCACGGATACGCAGTATTTT. Encoded protein: CASNPRGRGGTDTQYF. This chain links TRBV5-4 with TRBJ2-3; 9 bases are shared with TRBD2. Germline-derived CDR1 and CDR2 are SGHNT and YYREEE (reference sequence). The CDR3 runs 16 residues.

This rearrangement joins TRBV7-2 to TRBJ2-7; TRBD1 aligns across 7 bases. Losses at the gene ends were 5 bases for V and 11 bases for J; bases not matched to a gene: 15. The CDR3 length is 14 residues. CDR1 SGHTA and CDR2 FQGNSA come from the germline V gene. The CDR3 loop is CASSNTGTVHLEYF. The CDR3 DNA reads TGTGCCAGCAGCAACACCGGGACAGTACACCTGGAGTACTTC. Full variable domain (rest looked up from reference TRBV7-2 and TRBJ2-7): GAGVSQSPSNKVTEKGKDVELRCDPISGHTALYWYRQSLGQGLEFLIYFQGNSAPDKSGLPSDRFSAERTGGSVSTLTIQRTQQEDSAVYLCASSNTGTVHLEYFGPGTRLTVT.

The J gene is TRBJ2-1, the V gene TRBV6-5; TRBD2 matches at 7 bases. V gave up 4 bases and J gave up 2 bases; unmatched junction bases: 8. CDR1 and CDR2 (germline): MNHEY, SVGAGI. This CDR3 has 16 residues. This chain's CDR3 is CASSFRVAGAYNEQFF. In DNA form, the CDR3 reads TGTGCCAGCAGTTTTCGCGTTGCGGGAGCCTACAATGAGCAGTTCTTC.

The chain combines TRBV24-1 with TRBJ2-1; 9 bases fit TRBD1. The CDR3 runs to 15 residues. The J segment lost 5 bases and the V segment lost 3 bases, leaving 4 bases of the junction unmatched. Germline V gives CDR1 KGHDR, CDR2 SFDVKD. DNA of the CDR3: TGTGCCACCAGTGATCCTGGACAGGGGCACAATGAGCAGTTCTTC. Its protein is CATSDPGQGHNEQFF.

The gene calls are TRBV13 and TRBJ2-7; perhaps TRBD1 as D (6 bases). The V end lost 2 bases, the J end lost 2 bases, and 13 bases lay between the germline ends. This CDR3 comprises 15 residues. Per germline, CDR1 PRHDT and CDR2 FYEKMQ (reference sequence). CDR3 DNA sequence: TGTGCCAGCAGCTTAAGTGGGACATCAGCCTACGAGCAGTACTTC. This codes for CASSLSGTSAYEQYF.

The chain couples TRBV7-2 to TRBJ2-1; 7 bases are shared with TRBD2. Unmatched junction bases numbered 7, after V lost 7 bases and J lost 7 bases. Per the germline V gene, CDR1 is SGHTA and CDR2 is FQGNSA. This CDR3 is built from 13 residues. CDR3 residues: CASNGGGRNEQFF. CDR3 in DNA: TGTGCCAGCAATGGGGGGGGAAGGAATGAGCAGTTCTTC.

The chain couples TRBV7-2 to TRBJ2-7; 8 nucleotides line up with TRBD2. This CDR3 has 16 residues. The V gene's germline CDR1 is SGHTA and CDR2 FQGNSA. Losses at the gene ends were 2 bases for V and 6 bases for J; bases not matched to a gene: 12. The CDR3 DNA sequence: TGTGCCAGCAGCTTAACCTCCGGGACTAGGGACGGCGAGCAGTACTTC. Protein sequence: CASSLTSGTRDGEQYF.

The chain joins TRBV5-6 to TRBJ1-4; TRBD1 aligns across 8 bases. The CDR3 runs to 15 residues. Germline V gene sequence: CDR1 SGHDT, CDR2 YYEEEE. Trimming removed 4 bases from V and 3 bases from J; junction bases left unmatched: 5. CDR3 loop: CASSATGEANEKLFF. The DNA for the CDR3 is TGTGCCAGCAGCGCGACAGGGGAGGCTAATGAAAAACTGTTTTTT.

V usage is TRBV6-5 and J usage is TRBJ1-6, with TRBD1 matching 7 bases. The CDR3 consists of 16 residues. Germline V gene lookup returns CDR1 MNHEY and CDR2 SVGAGI. Losses at the gene ends were 2 bases for V and 6 bases for J; bases not matched to a gene: 7. The CDR3 spells CASSYVSTGVNSPLHF. Here the CDR3 DNA reads TGTGCCAGCAGTTACGTGTCAACAGGGGTTAATTCACCCCTCCACTTT.

This chain links TRBV11-3 with TRBJ2-1, with 10 bases that match TRBD1. The CDR3 loop spans 15 amino acids. The V gene's germline CDR1 is SGHNT and CDR2 YENEEA. Germline trimming cut 1 base from V and 6 bases from J; bases unmatched to any gene: 3. DNA for the CDR3: TGTGCCAGCAGCTTAGGGGACAGGGGAGGCAATGAGCAGTTCTTC. Its protein is CASSLGDRGGNEQFF. The full variable domain, with the rest looked up from reference TRBV11-3 and TRBJ2-1, is EAGVVQSPRYKIIEKKQPVAFWCNPISGHNTLYWYLQNLGQGPELLIRYENEEAVDDSQLPKDRFSAERLKGVDSTLKIQPAELGDSAVYLCASSLGDRGGNEQFFGPGTRLTVL.

The V and J genes are TRBV5-4 and TRBJ1-6; tentative D call: TRBD1 (5 bases). This CDR3 has 15 residues. Trimming pared 1 base from V and 5 bases from J, leaving 10 bases between. Germline loops: CDR1 SGHNT, CDR2 YYREEE (reference sequence). CDR3 sequence (DNA): TGTGCCAGCAGCTTGCAGGGTGTGCATAATTCACCCCTCCACTTT. The encoded protein is CASSLQGVHNSPLHF.

This chain links TRBV29-1 with TRBJ2-1; TRBD2 might be the D (6 bases). The V gene's germline CDR1 is SQVTM and CDR2 ANQGSEA. V lost 4 bases, J lost 0 bases, and 22 bases lay in between. This CDR3 is 18 amino acids long. CDR3 loop: CSVVNPRERVDSYNEQFF. For the CDR3, the DNA is TGCAGCGTTGTTAACCCCCGGGAGCGGGTAGACTCCTACAATGAGCAGTTCTTC.

This clone was detected a few times. This chain uses TRBV27 with TRBJ2-7, with 13 nucleotides matching TRBD2. Germline assignment: CDR1 MNHEY and CDR2 SMNVEV (reference sequence). The CDR3 is 16 amino acids. V was pared by 6 bases and J by 4 bases, with 9 bases of the junction left unmatched. The CDR3: CASSRRGTSGEYEQYF. DNA of the CDR3: TGTGCCAGCAGCCGGAGAGGGACTAGCGGGGAGTACGAGCAGTACTTC.

In regard to this clone: The same CDR3 arises from other DNA sequences in this sample as well. This rearrangement joins TRBV4-3 to TRBJ1-4; 10 bases fit TRBD1. Germline CDR1 is LGHNA and CDR2 is YSLEER. Trimming cost V 0 bases and J 5 bases; bases outside gene matches: 3. The CDR3 contains 16 residues. The DNA of the CDR3 is TGCGCCAGCAGCCAAGATCGGGGACAGGGGAATGAAAAACTGTTTTTT. It codes for CASSQDRGQGNEKLFF.

The chain couples TRBV3-1 (or the pseudogene TRBV3-2) to TRBJ2-3; perhaps TRBD2 as D (5 bases). The germline V and J ends were trimmed by 4 bases and 1 base, with 9 bases remaining between them. Per the germline V gene, CDR1 is LGHDT and CDR2 is YNNKEL (reference sequence). This CDR3 has 14 amino acids. This CDR3 is CASSPSTGTDTQYF. The CDR3 nucleotides are TGTGCCAGCAGCCCTAGCACAGGCACAGATACGCAGTATTTT.

V gene TRBV4-2 combines with J gene TRBJ1-1; no reliable D call. The CDR3 loop spans 15 amino acids. The V and J ends lost 1 base and 3 bases respectively, with 12 bases between them. Per germline, CDR1 LGHNA and CDR2 YNFKEQ. CDR3 loop: CASSQVPVVDTEAFF. As DNA, the CDR3 is TGTGCCAGCAGCCAAGTCCCGGTTGTGGACACTGAAGCTTTCTTT.

V is TRBV19 and J is TRBJ1-6, with 7 positions matching TRBD1. The germline V gene has CDR1 LNHDA and CDR2 SQIVND (reference sequence). Trimming at V came to 3 bases and at J to 5 bases, leaving 10 bases not matched to a gene. This CDR3 has 17 residues. The CDR3 here is CASSIFFRTGDNSPLHF. For the CDR3, the DNA is TGTGCCAGTAGTATTTTTTTCCGGACAGGAGATAATTCACCCCTCCACTTT.

The CDR3 loop reads CASSLRDRGLFGDTQYF. The CDR3 DNA is TGTGCCAGCAGTTTACGGGACAGGGGCCTTTTTGGCGATACGCAGTATTTT. The J gene is TRBJ2-3, the V gene TRBV28; 10 bases fit TRBD1. This CDR3 contains 17 residues. V trimming: 2 bases; J trimming: 6 bases; junction bases outside the gene matches: 11. From germline, CDR1 is MDHEN and CDR2 SYDVKM.

The CDR3 bases are TGTGCCAGCAGTTCCCCGGACAGGCCCCGCACTGAAGCTTTCTTT. As protein: CASSSPDRPRTEAFF. V gene TRBV27 combines with J gene TRBJ1-1, with TRBD1 matching 7 bases. The V gene's germline CDR1 is MNHEY and CDR2 SMNVEV (reference sequence). V lost 4 bases and J lost 4; bases outside the gene matches: 9. The CDR3 loop spans 15 amino acids.

The chain uses TRBV18 and TRBJ1-4; tentatively, D is TRBD1 (6 bases). V lost 3 bases and J 4 bases, leaving 6 bases between the germline ends. This CDR3 comprises 13 residues. Germline V gene lookup returns CDR1 KGHSH and CDR2 LQKENI. CDR3 protein: CASSPDSNEKLFF. The CDR3 region has the DNA TGTGCCAGCTCACCGGACAGTAATGAAAAACTGTTTTTT.